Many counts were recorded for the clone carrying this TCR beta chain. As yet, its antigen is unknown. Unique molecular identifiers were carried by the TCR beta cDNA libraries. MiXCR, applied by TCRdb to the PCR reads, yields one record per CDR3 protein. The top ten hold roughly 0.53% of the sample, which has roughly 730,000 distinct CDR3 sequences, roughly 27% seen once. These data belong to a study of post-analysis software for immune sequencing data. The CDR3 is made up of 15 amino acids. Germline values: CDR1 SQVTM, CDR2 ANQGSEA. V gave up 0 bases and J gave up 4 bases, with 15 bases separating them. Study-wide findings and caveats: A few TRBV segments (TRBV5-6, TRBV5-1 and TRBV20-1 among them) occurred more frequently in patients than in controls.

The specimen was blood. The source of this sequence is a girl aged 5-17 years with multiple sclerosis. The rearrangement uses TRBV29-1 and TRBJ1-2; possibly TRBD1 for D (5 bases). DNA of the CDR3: TGCAGCGTTGAAGAACCGGGACTGACCTTCTATGGCTACACCTTC. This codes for CSVEEPGLTFYGYTF.